These 22 T cell receptor beta chains came from one sample sequenced in a study of cytomegalovirus exposure and HLA in healthy donors. Primers included in the PCR were 60 Vbeta and 13 Jbeta primers. Clones were read by immunoSEQ multiplex PCR, and TCRdb kept only the in-frame ones, dropping some. There are under 150,000 clones in the sample; 70% to 80% occur only once, and approximately 3.6% lies in the top ten. The sample taken for sequencing was PBMCs. The source is a man in his thirties or forties in good health and CMV-seronegative.

The sample holds a few counts of this clone. The CDR3 reads CASSYGPRGKDTEAFF. The CDR3 DNA is TGTGCCAGCAGTTACGGTCCTAGGGGGAAGGACACTGAAGCTTTCTTT. V gene TRBV6-6 combines with J gene TRBJ1-1; maybe TRBD1 (6 bases). The CDR3 runs 16 residues. Germline CDR1 is MNHNY and CDR2 is SVGAGI (reference sequence). Trimming removed 2 bases at V and 3 bases at J, with 16 bases between.

This chain connects TRBV6-1 to TRBJ1-3; maybe TRBD1 (5 bases). From germline, CDR1 is MNHNS and CDR2 SASEGT. The CDR3 totals 15 residues. Trimming shortened V by 2 bases and J by 3 bases, and 11 bases separated the two germline ends. The CDR3 region is CASSEQGRYGNTIYF. CDR3 coding DNA: TGTGCCAGCAGTGAACAGGGAAGATATGGAAACACCATATATTTT.

The chain uses TRBV9 and TRBJ2-7; possible D gene TRBD1, 5 bases. The germline CDR1 and CDR2 sequences are SGDLS and YYNGEE. V was cut by 4 bases and J by 6 bases, with 14 bases left in between. CDR3 length equals 13 residues. CDR3 sequence (DNA): TGTGCCAGCAGCTCCCTATCTAGGGGCGAGCAGTACTTC. Its translation: CASSSLSRGEQYF.

V usage is TRBV7-9 and J usage is TRBJ1-1, with D maybe TRBD1 (5 bases). Germline V gene lookup returns CDR1 SEHNR and CDR2 FQNEAQ (reference sequence). The CDR3 runs to 15 residues. Trimming took off 5 bases at V and 1 base at J, with 14 bases between the two ends. The chain's CDR3 is CASSTTGTENTEAFF. The CDR3, as DNA: TGTGCCAGCAGCACAACCGGGACTGAGAACACTGAAGCTTTCTTT.

This clone was recorded a few times. The rearrangement joins TRBV4-3 to TRBJ2-5, with TRBD2 identical over 8 bases. V shed 1 base, J shed 6 bases, and the junction held 10 bases outside the gene matches. Per germline, CDR1 LGHNA and CDR2 YSLEER. The CDR3 runs to 16 residues. This chain's CDR3 is CASSQGVGGAGKTQYF. Written as DNA, the CDR3 is TGCGCCAGCAGCCAAGGCGTCGGGGGGGCGGGTAAGACCCAGTACTTC.

The CDR3 protein is CASSGLAGGGGPGELFF. The DNA of the CDR3 is TGTGCCAGCAGCGGACTAGCGGGAGGGGGAGGACCCGGGGAGCTGTTTTTT. This chain links TRBV5-4 with TRBJ2-2, with 15 positions matching TRBD2. The V and J ends lost 4 bases and 6 bases, in that order; junction bases with no gene match: 7. CDR1 and CDR2 (germline): SGHNT, YYREEE (reference sequence). CDR3 length equals 17 residues. The full variable domain, rest sourced from reference TRBV5-4 and TRBJ2-2, is ETGVTQSPTHLIKTRGQQVTLRCSSQSGHNTVSWYQQALGQGPQFIFQYYREEENGRGNFPPRFSGLQFPNYSSELNVNALELDDSALYLCASSGLAGGGGPGELFFGEGSRLTVL.

V is TRBV10-3 and J is TRBJ1-2; D may be TRBD1 (6 bases). The CDR3 runs 16 residues. Germline V gene lookup returns CDR1 ENHRY and CDR2 SYGVKD. V lost 5 bases and J lost 8, with 24 bases in between. The CDR3 loop is CAISPGASASSGGYTF. CDR3 nucleotide sequence: TGTGCCATCAGTCCAGGGGCATCGGCCTCTTCTGGGGGCTACACCTTC.

The chain links TRBV19 to TRBJ1-1; D not certain. Germline lookup yields CDR1 LNHDA and CDR2 SQIVND (reference sequence). V shed 6 bases and J shed 11 bases, with 25 bases lying between them. The CDR3 extends over 15 amino acids. The chain's CDR3 is CASRPTRTENRGAFF. The DNA for the CDR3 is TGTGCCAGTAGGCCTACCCGGACGGAGAACAGAGGGGCTTTCTTT.

This clone is a singleton in its sample. The genes are TRBV7-9 and TRBJ2-3; D is possibly TRBD1 (7 bases). Per the germline V gene, CDR1 is SEHNR and CDR2 is FQNEAQ (reference sequence). V was trimmed by 2 bases and J by 3 bases, leaving 15 bases between them. This CDR3 region has 16 residues. CDR3 nucleotides: TGTGCCAGCAGCTTATGGACAGGAGGGATAACAGATACGCAGTATTTT. Translating gives CASSLWTGGITDTQYF.

This clone was seen a handful of times. The chain is built from TRBV6-6 and TRBJ1-1; D unclear. V was trimmed by 7 bases and J by 1 base, leaving 10 bases between them. The germline V gene has CDR1 MNHNY and CDR2 SVGAGI (reference sequence). CDR3 size: 13 residues. CDR3 DNA sequence: TGTGCCAGCACATTACGGGAGAACACTGAAGCTTTCTTT. As protein: CASTLRENTEAFF.

J is TRBJ2-5 and V is TRBV28; 9 nucleotides line up with TRBD2. Looked up from germline, CDR1 is MDHEN and CDR2 is SYDVKM. CDR3 length: 16 amino acids. V shed 2 bases and J 0 bases; nucleotides not matched to a gene: 4. This CDR3 is CASSLHAGGYQETQYF. As DNA, the CDR3 is TGTGCCAGCAGTTTACATGCGGGGGGGTACCAAGAGACCCAGTACTTC.

J is TRBJ1-2 and V is TRBV14; D is uncertain. Germline V gene data show CDR1 as SGHDN and CDR2 as FVKESK. Trimming cost V 4 bases and J 0 bases, with 3 bases left between them. This CDR3 spans 12 amino acids. The CDR3 DNA sequence: TGTGCCAGCAGCCCAGCTAACTATGGCTACACCTTC. Translating gives CASSPANYGYTF.

The J gene is TRBJ1-4, the V gene TRBV29-1; D gene ambiguous. CDR1 and CDR2 (germline): SQVTM, ANQGSEA. CDR3 length: 12 residues. The V and J ends lost 5 bases and 7 bases respectively, with 11 bases between them. CDR3 sequence reads: CSVRGQGEKLFF. As DNA, the CDR3 is TGCAGCGTTCGGGGTCAAGGTGAAAAACTGTTTTTT.

CDR3 loop: CASSQRTGATRAKNIQYF. The CDR3 region has the DNA TGTGCCAGCAGCCAGAGGACAGGGGCGACCAGAGCCAAAAACATTCAGTACTTC. This chain joins TRBV5-6 and TRBJ2-4; 9 nucleotides align to TRBD1. V dropped 4 bases and J dropped 0; count of bases not matched to a gene: 11. Germline V gene data show CDR1 as SGHDT and CDR2 as YYEEEE. The CDR3 runs to 18 residues.

This chain uses TRBV19 with TRBJ1-2; TRBD1 matches at 9 bases. Trimming removed 5 bases from V and 8 bases from J; junction bases left unmatched: 9. The germline V gene has CDR1 LNHDA and CDR2 SQIVND (reference sequence). The CDR3 runs to 14 residues. This CDR3 is CASSVLQGAPGYTF. CDR3 bases: TGTGCCAGTAGTGTTTTACAGGGGGCGCCCGGCTACACCTTC.

This chain links TRBV6-1 with TRBJ1-5; D gene unclear. The CDR3 has 13 amino acids. The ends were cut back, 4 bases at V and 1 base at J, with 5 bases in the middle. In germline, CDR1 is MNHNS, CDR2 SASEGT. CDR3 nucleotides: TGTGCCAGCAGTGTACAAAGCAATCAGCCCCAGCATTTT. It translates to CASSVQSNQPQHF.

The rearrangement links TRBV18 to TRBJ2-2; 9 bases agree with TRBD2. The ends lost 6 bases at V and 1 base at J; junction bases unmatched: 9. Germline V lookup: CDR1 KGHSH, CDR2 LQKENI. The CDR3 runs to 17 residues. CDR3 sequence: CASSRSAGGVNTGELFF. The DNA for the CDR3 is TGTGCCAGCTCCCGGAGCGCGGGAGGGGTGAACACCGGGGAGCTGTTTTTT.

DNA of the CDR3: TGTGCCTGGAGTGTACCCGGGGGGGCTTACAATGAGCAGTTCTTC. This encodes CAWSVPGGAYNEQFF. V and J are TRBV30 and TRBJ2-1; TRBD2 matches at 8 bases. The germline gives CDR1 GTSNPN, CDR2 SVGIG (reference sequence). Trimming cost V 0 bases and J 4 bases; bases outside gene matches: 5. The CDR3 loop spans 15 amino acids. Full variable domain (rest looked up from reference TRBV30 and TRBJ2-1): SQTIHQWPATLVQPVGSPLSLECTVEGTSNPNLYWYRQAAGRGLQLLFYSVGIGQISSEVPQNLSASRPQDRQFILSSKKLLLSDSGFYLCAWSVPGGAYNEQFFGPGTRLTVL.

This clone was seen a few times. This rearrangement joins TRBV6-5 to TRBJ2-7; tentative D call: TRBD2 (6 bases). V was clipped by 4 bases and J by 6 bases, with 10 bases between them. There are 12 residues in the CDR3. Germline V lookup: CDR1 MNHEY, CDR2 SVGAGI. CDR3 in amino acids: CASSSLGGEQYF. CDR3 nucleotides: TGTGCCAGCAGTTCGTTGGGGGGCGAGCAGTACTTC.

This clone has just one count. The rearrangement links TRBV6-1 to TRBJ1-3; D gene uncertain. The germline CDR1 and CDR2 sequences are MNHNS and SASEGT. Trimming took off 5 bases at V and 4 bases at J, with 6 bases between the two ends. This CDR3 comprises 12 residues. Here the CDR3 reads CASSFRGNTIYF. For the CDR3, the DNA is TGTGCCAGCAGTTTTAGAGGAAACACCATATATTTT.

This rearrangement joins TRBV12-5 to TRBJ2-5, with 11 bases identical to TRBD2. The V and J ends lost 8 bases and 5 bases, in that order; junction bases with no gene match: 7. The CDR3 is 14 amino acids. Germline V CDR1 and CDR2: LGHNT, FRNRAP. In nucleotides, the CDR3 is TGTGCTAGTACTACTAGCGGGGGTTCGGAGACCCAGTACTTC. It is translated as CASTTSGGSETQYF.

The DNA for the CDR3 is TGTGCCAGCACCCCTATCGGGGACAGGGGGCGCCCAGCTTTCTTT. Amino acids: CASTPIGDRGRPAFF. This chain connects TRBV27 to TRBJ1-1; 12 bases line up with TRBD1. J was trimmed by 10 bases and V by 7 bases; bases with no gene match: 13. Germline CDR1 reads MNHEY; CDR2 reads SMNVEV (reference sequence). The CDR3 loop spans 15 amino acids.